The next 14 T cell receptor beta chains were all read from a single sample in a study of cytomegalovirus exposure and HLA in healthy donors. Primers included in the PCR were 60 Vbeta and 13 Jbeta primers. Assay used: immunoSEQ multiplex PCR; TCRdb lists only in-frame clones, some missing. The data show under 200,000 clones, around 87% seen once. Sequencing was done on a sample of PBMCs. These receptors were collected from a boy aged 2 to 9 in good health and CMV-seronegative.

The genes are TRBV2 and TRBJ2-7, with 7 bases that match TRBD2. Germline CDR1 reads SNHLY; CDR2 reads FYNNEI. CDR3 length: 14 amino acids. J gave up 3 bases and V 7 bases, and 9 bases lay outside the gene matches. Here the CDR3 reads CASNGGLADYEQYF. In DNA, the CDR3 is TGTGCCAGCAACGGAGGGCTAGCGGACTACGAGCAGTACTTC.

The chain recombines TRBV5-1 with TRBJ2-1; possibly TRBD2 for D (5 bases). Germline V gene sequence: CDR1 SGHRS, CDR2 YFSETQ. The germline V and J ends were trimmed by 0 bases and 6 bases, with 10 bases remaining between them. The CDR3 contains 14 residues. This CDR3 reads CASSLDLAGNEQFF. CDR3 nucleotides: TGCGCCAGCAGCTTGGACCTAGCCGGCAATGAGCAGTTCTTC.

The chain employs TRBV2 and TRBJ1-6; tentative D call: TRBD1 (6 bases). In germline, CDR1 is SNHLY, CDR2 FYNNEI. The CDR3 contains 12 residues. V lost 6 bases to trimming and J lost 7 bases, with 7 bases between them. The CDR3: CASRTGNSPLHF. Written as DNA, the CDR3 is TGTGCCAGCAGGACAGGAAATTCACCCCTCCACTTT. Full variable domain (rest looked up from reference TRBV2 and TRBJ1-6): EPEVTQTPSHQVTQMGQEVILRCVPISNHLYFYWYRQILGQKVEFLVSFYNNEISEKSEIFDDQFSVERPDGSNFTLKIRSTKLEDSAMYFCASRTGNSPLHFGNGTRLTVT.

The rearrangement links TRBV19 to TRBJ2-7; 11 bases match TRBD1. This CDR3 comprises 16 residues. Looked up from germline, CDR1 is LNHDA and CDR2 is SQIVND (reference sequence). With V trimmed by 3 bases and J by 2 bases, 6 bases remained unmatched. CDR3 coding DNA: TGTGCCAGTAGTATGATGGGACAGGGGGATCCCTACGAGCAGTACTTC. Translation gives CASSMMGQGDPYEQYF. Full variable domain (missing parts from reference TRBV19 and TRBJ2-7): DGGITQSPKYLFRKEGQNVTLSCEQNLNHDAMYWYRQDPGQGLRLIYYSQIVNDFQKGDIAEGYSVSREKKESFPLTVTSAQKNPTAFYLCASSMMGQGDPYEQYFGPGTRLTVT.

V usage is TRBV29-1 and J usage is TRBJ1-5; tentative D call: TRBD1 (6 bases). The CDR3 has 14 amino acids. V was cut by 4 bases and J by 11 bases, with 21 bases left in between. Germline V CDR1 and CDR2: SQVTM, ANQGSEA. The CDR3 reads CSVAAGVGVETQHF. The CDR3 nucleotides read TGCAGCGTTGCAGCAGGGGTGGGTGTTGAGACCCAGCATTTT.

The rearrangement uses TRBV19 and TRBJ1-5, with 7 bases identical to TRBD1. CDR1 and CDR2 (germline): LNHDA, SQIVND (reference sequence). The V and J ends lost 5 bases and 11 bases, in that order; junction bases with no gene match: 9. This CDR3 spans 13 amino acids. In DNA form, the CDR3 reads TGTGCCAGTAGTGGCCCCCTAGGGGGCGCCCAGCATTTT. This codes for CASSGPLGGAQHF.

The chain is built from TRBV5-5 and TRBJ2-2, with 8 positions matching TRBD1. CDR1 is SGHKS and CDR2 is YYEKEE in the germline V gene (reference sequence). This CDR3 comprises 17 residues. Unmatched junction bases numbered 11, after V lost 1 base and J lost 6 bases. The DNA for the CDR3 is TGTGCCAGCAGCTTGTACATCCGACAGGGGTACGCCGGGGAGCTGTTTTTT. It codes for CASSLYIRQGYAGELFF.

J is TRBJ2-1 and V is TRBV2; TRBD2 matches 13 bases. This CDR3 region has 15 residues. V gave up 4 bases and J gave up 6 bases; unmatched junction bases: 3. Germline assignment: CDR1 SNHLY and CDR2 FYNNEI. The CDR3 protein is CASSGRTSGGNEQFF. As DNA, the CDR3 is TGTGCCAGCAGTGGCAGGACTAGCGGGGGCAATGAGCAGTTCTTC.

The V and J genes are TRBV28 and TRBJ1-2; tentative D call: TRBD1 (5 bases). V was trimmed by 1 base and J by 6 bases, leaving 9 bases between them. Germline CDR1 reads MDHEN; CDR2 reads SYDVKM. The CDR3 totals 13 residues. In DNA form, the CDR3 reads TGTGCCAGCAGTTTATTCTCAGGGAATGGCTACACCTTC. Amino acids: CASSLFSGNGYTF.

This clone showed up just a few times. The chain has TRBV6-1 and TRBJ1-2; D ambiguous. Trimming shortened V by 5 bases and J by 10 bases, and 8 bases separated the two germline ends. The CDR3 totals 10 residues. From germline, CDR1 is MNHNS and CDR2 SASEGT. CDR3 bases: TGTGCCAGCAGTTTCCGGGACTACACCTTC. Translated, it gives CASSFRDYTF.

In DNA form, the CDR3 reads TGTGCCAGCAGCGTAGGGTTCGCGGGGGGGAAATCAGATACGCAGTATTTT. Residues: CASSVGFAGGKSDTQYF. The chain joins TRBV9 to TRBJ2-3; TRBD2 agrees at 9 bases. Germline-derived CDR1 and CDR2 are SGDLS and YYNGEE. The CDR3 consists of 17 residues. J lost 4 bases, V lost 0 bases, and 9 bases had no gene match.

This clone was detected only a few times. V usage is TRBV9 and J usage is TRBJ2-1; a weak D match, TRBD1 (5 bases). Trimming removed 4 bases at V and 9 bases at J, with 17 bases between. The CDR3 covers 14 residues. Germline V CDR1 and CDR2: SGDLS, YYNGEE. CDR3 sequence (DNA): TGTGCCAGCAGCCCTCGACAGTGGAGTGTTGAGCAGTTCTTC. It specifies CASSPRQWSVEQFF.

V and J are TRBV7-9 and TRBJ2-7; tentative D call: TRBD2 (7 bases). The CDR3 runs 15 residues. Germline loops: CDR1 SEHNR, CDR2 FQNEAQ (reference sequence). Between the trimmed V and J ends, which lost 5 bases and 4 bases, there was a span of 18 bases. The CDR3 nucleotides read TGTGCCAGCAGCCAAGGGGGGGGCTCCCTTTACGAGCAGTACTTC. Protein product: CASSQGGGSLYEQYF.

The chain couples TRBV2 to TRBJ2-7; TRBD1 matches 10 bases. The germline V gene encodes CDR1 SNHLY and CDR2 FYNNEI. CDR3 size: 15 residues. With V trimmed by 6 bases and J by 0 bases, 5 bases remained unmatched. The CDR3 here is CASRAGTGDSYEQYF. CDR3 nucleotide sequence: TGTGCCAGCAGGGCCGGGACAGGGGACTCCTACGAGCAGTACTTC.